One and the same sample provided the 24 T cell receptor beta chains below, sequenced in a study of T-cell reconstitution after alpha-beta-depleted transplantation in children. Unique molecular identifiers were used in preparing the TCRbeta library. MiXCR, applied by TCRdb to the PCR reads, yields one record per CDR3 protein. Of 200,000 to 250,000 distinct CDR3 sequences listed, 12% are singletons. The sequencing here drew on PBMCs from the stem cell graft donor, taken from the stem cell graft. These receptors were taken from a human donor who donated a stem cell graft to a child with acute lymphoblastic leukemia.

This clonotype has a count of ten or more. The CDR3 bases are TGTGCCAGCAGCTTAGTAATTAGGGCTGGGGCCAACGTCCTGACTTTC. Protein: CASSLVIRAGANVLTF. V usage is TRBV7-2 and J usage is TRBJ2-6; D is unresolved. Looked up from germline, CDR1 is SGHTA and CDR2 is FQGNSA. Trimming took 1 base from V and 2 from J, leaving 9 bases between them. The CDR3 has 16 amino acids.

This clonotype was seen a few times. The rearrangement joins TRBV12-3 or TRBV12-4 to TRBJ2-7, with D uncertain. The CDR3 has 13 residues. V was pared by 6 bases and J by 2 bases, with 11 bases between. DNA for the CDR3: TGTGCCAGCAGGCGACCGGCGACCTACGAGCAGTACTTC. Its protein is CASRRPATYEQYF.

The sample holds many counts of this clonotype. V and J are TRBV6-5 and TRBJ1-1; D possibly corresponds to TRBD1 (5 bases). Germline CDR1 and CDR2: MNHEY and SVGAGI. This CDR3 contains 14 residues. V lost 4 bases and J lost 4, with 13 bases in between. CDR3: CASSFGGGSTEAFF. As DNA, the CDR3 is TGTGCCAGCAGTTTCGGGGGAGGCAGCACTGAAGCTTTCTTT.

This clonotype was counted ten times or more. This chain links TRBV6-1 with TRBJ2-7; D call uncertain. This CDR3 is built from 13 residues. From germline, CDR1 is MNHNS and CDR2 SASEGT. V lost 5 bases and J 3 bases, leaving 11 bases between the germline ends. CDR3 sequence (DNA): TGTGCCAGCAGTCCGTTCCGGAACTACGAGCAGTACTTC. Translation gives CASSPFRNYEQYF.

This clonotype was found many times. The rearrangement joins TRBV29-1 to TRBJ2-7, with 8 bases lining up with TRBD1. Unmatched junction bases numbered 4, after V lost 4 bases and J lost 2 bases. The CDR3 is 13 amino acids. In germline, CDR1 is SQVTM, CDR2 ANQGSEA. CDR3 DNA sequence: TGCAGCGTTGGGGCAGGGGGCACCTACGAGCAGTACTTC. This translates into CSVGAGGTYEQYF.

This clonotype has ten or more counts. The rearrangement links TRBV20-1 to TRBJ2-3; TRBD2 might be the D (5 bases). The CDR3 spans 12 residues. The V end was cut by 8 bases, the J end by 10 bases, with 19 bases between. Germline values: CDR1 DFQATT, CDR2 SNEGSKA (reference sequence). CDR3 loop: CSTTTVGEPQYF. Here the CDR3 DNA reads TGCAGTACGACTACTGTAGGCGAGCCGCAGTATTTT.

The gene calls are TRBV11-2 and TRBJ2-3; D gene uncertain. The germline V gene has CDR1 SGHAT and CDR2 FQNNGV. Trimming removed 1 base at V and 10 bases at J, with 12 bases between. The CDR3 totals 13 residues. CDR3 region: CASSLGVARAQYF. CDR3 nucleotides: TGTGCCAGCAGCTTAGGGGTAGCTCGTGCGCAGTATTTT.

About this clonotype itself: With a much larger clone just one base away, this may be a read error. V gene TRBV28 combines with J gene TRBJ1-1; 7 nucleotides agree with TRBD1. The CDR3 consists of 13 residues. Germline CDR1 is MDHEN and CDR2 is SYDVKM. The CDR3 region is CASSSRGRTDAFF. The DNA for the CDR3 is TGTGCCAGCAGTAGTAGGGGGCGAACTGACGCTTTCTTT.

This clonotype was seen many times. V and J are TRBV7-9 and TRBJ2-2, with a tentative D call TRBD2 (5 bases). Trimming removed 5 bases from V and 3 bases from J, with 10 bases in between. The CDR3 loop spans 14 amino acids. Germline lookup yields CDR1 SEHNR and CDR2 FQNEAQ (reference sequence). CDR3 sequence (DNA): TGTGCCAGCAGCGCGCTAGCACACACCGGGGAGCTGTTTTTT. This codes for CASSALAHTGELFF.

Here the CDR3 reads CASSLEGGGLGDIQYF. The CDR3 DNA sequence: TGTGCCAGCAGTTTGGAGGGAGGCGGGTTGGGGGACATTCAGTACTTC. This sequence joins TRBV27 and TRBJ2-4; maybe TRBD2 (6 bases). V gave up 3 bases and J gave up 8 bases, with 20 bases separating them. Germline assignment: CDR1 MNHEY and CDR2 SMNVEV (reference sequence). This CDR3 has 16 residues.

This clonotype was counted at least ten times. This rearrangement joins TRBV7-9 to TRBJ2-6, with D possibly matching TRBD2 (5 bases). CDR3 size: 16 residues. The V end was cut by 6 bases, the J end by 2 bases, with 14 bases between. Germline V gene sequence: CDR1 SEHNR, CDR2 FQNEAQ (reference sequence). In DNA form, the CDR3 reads TGTGCCAGCAGGATATGGGGAGAGGCTGGGGCCAACGTCCTGACTTTC. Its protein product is CASRIWGEAGANVLTF.

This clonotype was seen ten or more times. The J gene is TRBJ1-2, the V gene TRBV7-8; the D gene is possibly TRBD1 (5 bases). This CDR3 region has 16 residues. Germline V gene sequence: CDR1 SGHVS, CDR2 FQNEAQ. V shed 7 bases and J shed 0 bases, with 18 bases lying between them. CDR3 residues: CASTSSGQTANYGYTF. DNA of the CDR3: TGTGCCAGCACCTCCTCAGGGCAGACAGCTAACTATGGCTACACCTTC.

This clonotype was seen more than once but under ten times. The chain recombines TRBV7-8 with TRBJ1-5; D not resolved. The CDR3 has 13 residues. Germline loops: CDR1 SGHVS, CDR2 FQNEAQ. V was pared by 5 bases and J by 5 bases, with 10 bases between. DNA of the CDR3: TGTGCCAGCAGCAACGGAGGACATCAGCCCCAGCATTTT. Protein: CASSNGGHQPQHF.

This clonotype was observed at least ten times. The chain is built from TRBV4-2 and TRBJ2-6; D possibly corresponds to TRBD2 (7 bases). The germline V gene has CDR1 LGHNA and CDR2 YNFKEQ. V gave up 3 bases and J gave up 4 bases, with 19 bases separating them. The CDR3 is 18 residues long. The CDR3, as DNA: TGTGCCAGCAGCCATGGGGGGGCCACCCTAAACGGGGCCAACGTCCTGACTTTC. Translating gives CASSHGGATLNGANVLTF.

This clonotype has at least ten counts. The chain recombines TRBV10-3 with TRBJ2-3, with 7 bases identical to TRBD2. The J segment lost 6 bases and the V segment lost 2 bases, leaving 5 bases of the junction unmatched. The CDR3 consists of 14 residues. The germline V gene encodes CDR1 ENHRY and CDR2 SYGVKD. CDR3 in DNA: TGTGCCATCAGTGAGGCGGGAGAGGTGGATACGCAGTATTTT. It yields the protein CAISEAGEVDTQYF.

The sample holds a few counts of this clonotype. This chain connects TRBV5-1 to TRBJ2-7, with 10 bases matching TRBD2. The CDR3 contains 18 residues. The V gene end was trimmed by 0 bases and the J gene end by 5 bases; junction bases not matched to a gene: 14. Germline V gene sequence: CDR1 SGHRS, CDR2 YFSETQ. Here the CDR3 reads CASSLGPAGGPYKDEQYF. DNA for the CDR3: TGCGCCAGCAGCTTGGGGCCAGCGGGAGGGCCATATAAAGACGAGCAGTACTTC.

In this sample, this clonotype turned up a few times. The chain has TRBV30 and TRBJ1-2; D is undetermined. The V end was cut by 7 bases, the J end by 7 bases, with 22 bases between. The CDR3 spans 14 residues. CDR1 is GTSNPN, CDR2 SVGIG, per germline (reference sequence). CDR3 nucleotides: TGTGCCTCCCTCCCAAGGTCTTTACGGGTTGGCTACACCTTC. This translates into CASLPRSLRVGYTF.

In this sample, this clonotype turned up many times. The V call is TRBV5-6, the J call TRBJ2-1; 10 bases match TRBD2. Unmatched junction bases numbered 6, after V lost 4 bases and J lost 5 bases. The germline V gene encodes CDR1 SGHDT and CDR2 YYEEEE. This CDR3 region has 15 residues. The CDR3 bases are TGTGCCAGCAGCGGGGGACTAGCGCAAAACAATGAGCAGTTCTTC. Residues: CASSGGLAQNNEQFF.

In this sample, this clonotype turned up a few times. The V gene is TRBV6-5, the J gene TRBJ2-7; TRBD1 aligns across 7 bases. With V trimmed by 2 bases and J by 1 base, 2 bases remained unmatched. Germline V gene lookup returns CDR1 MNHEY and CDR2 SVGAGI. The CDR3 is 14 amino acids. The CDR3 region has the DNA TGTGCCAGCAGTTACGGACAGGCGTCCTACGAGCAGTACTTC. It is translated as CASSYGQASYEQYF.

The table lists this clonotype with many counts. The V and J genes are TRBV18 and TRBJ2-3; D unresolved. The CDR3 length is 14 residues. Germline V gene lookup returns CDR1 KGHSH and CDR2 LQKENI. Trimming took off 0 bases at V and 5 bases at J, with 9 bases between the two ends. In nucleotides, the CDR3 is TGTGCCAGCTCACCACCCTCCACGAAAGATACGCAGTATTTT. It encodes CASSPPSTKDTQYF. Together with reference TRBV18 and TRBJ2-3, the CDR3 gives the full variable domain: NAGVMQNPRHLVRRRGQEARLRCSPMKGHSHVYWYRQLPEEGLKFMVYLQKENIIDESGMPKERFSAEFPKEGPSILRIQQVVRGDSAAYFCASSPPSTKDTQYFGPGTRLTVL.

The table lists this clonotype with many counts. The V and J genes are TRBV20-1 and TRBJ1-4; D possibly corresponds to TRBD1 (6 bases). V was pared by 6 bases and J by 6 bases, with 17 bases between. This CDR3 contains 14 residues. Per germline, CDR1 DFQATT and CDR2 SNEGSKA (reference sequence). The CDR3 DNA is TGCAGTGCCGAGTTGGGGGCTATGGATGAAAAACTGTTTTTT. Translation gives CSAELGAMDEKLFF.

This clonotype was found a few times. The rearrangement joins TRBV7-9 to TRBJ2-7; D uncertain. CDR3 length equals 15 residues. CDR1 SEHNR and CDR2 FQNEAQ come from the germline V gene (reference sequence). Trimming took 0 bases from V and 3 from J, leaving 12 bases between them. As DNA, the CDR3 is TGTGCCAGCAGCTTAGCGAGCTCAACCCGCTACGAGCAGTACTTC. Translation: CASSLASSTRYEQYF.

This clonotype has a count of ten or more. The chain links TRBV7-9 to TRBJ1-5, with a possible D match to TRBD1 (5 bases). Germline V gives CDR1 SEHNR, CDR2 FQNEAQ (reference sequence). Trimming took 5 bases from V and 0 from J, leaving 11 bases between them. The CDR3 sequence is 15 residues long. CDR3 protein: CASSRGPDSNQPQHF. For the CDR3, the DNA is TGTGCCAGCAGCCGGGGACCAGATAGCAATCAGCCCCAGCATTTT.

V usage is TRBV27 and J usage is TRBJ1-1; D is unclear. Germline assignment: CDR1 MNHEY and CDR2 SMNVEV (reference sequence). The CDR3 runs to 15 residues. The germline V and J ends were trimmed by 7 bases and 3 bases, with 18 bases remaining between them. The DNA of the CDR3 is TGTGCCAGCACTTGGGCAGGCGGAGAGTACACTGAAGCTTTCTTT. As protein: CASTWAGGEYTEAFF.